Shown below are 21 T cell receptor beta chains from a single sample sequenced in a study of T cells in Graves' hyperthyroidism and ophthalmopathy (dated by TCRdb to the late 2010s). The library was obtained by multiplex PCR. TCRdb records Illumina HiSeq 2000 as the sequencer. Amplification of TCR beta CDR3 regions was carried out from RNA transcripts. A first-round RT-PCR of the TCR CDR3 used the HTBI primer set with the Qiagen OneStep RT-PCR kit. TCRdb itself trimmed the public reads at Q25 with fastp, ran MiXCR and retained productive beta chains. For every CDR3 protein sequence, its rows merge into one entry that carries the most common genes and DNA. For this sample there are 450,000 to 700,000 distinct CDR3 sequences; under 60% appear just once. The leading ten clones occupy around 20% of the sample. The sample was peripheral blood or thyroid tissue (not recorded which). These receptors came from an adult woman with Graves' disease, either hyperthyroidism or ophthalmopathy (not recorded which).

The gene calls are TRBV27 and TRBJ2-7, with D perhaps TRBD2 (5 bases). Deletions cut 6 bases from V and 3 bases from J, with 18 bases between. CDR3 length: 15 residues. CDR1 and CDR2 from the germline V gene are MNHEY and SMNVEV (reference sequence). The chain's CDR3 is CASSPRRAIGYEQYF. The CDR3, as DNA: TGTGCCAGCAGCCCTAGGCGGGCTATCGGCTACGAGCAGTACTTC.

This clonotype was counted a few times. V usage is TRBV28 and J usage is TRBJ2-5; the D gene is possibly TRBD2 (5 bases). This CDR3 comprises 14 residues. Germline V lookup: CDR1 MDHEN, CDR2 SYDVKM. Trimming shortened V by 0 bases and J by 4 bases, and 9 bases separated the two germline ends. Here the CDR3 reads CASSLWTGRETQYF. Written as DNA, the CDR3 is TGTGCCAGCAGTTTATGGACGGGAAGAGAGACCCAGTACTTC.

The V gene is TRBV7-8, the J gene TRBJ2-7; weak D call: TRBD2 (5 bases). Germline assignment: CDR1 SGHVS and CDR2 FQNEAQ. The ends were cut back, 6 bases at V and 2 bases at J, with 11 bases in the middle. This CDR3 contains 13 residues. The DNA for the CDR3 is TGTGCCAGCAGGGGGTTGAGGGCCTACGAGCAGTACTTC. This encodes CASRGLRAYEQYF.

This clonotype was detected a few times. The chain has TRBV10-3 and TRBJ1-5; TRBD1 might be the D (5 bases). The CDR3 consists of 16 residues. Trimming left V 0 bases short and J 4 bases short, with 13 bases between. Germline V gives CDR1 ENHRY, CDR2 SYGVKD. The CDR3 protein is CAISESRQGGNQPQHF. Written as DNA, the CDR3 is TGTGCCATCAGTGAGTCGCGTCAGGGAGGGAATCAGCCCCAGCATTTT.

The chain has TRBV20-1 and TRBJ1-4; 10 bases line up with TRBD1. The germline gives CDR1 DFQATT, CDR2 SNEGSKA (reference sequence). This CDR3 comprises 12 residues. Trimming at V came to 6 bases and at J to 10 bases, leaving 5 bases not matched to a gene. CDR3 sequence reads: CSATRTGGKLFF. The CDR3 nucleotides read TGCAGTGCAACCCGGACAGGGGGAAAACTGTTTTTT.

The CDR3 DNA reads TGTGCCAGCAGCTTAGTTCCTAGCGTGACCCAGTACTTC. Amino acid sequence: CASSLVPSVTQYF. This chain uses TRBV2 with TRBJ2-5; maybe TRBD2 (6 bases). V was shortened by 6 bases and J by 7 bases, with 15 bases between the two germline ends. The CDR3 is 13 amino acids. Per the germline V gene, CDR1 is SNHLY and CDR2 is FYNNEI.

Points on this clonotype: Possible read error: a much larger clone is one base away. CDR3 in DNA: TGTGCCAGCAGGGACTCCGGCTACACCTTC. Protein: CASRDSGYTF. The chain has TRBV6-4 and TRBJ1-2; D is uncertain. This CDR3 has 10 amino acids. Germline CDR1 MRHNA, CDR2 SNTAGT.

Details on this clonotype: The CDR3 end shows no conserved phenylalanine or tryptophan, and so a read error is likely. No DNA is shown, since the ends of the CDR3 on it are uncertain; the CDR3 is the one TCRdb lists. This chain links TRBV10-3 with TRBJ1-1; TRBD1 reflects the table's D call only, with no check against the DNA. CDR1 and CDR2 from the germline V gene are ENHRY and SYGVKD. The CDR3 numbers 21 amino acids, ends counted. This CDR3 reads CAISEEGMMETQVTVATPSVR.

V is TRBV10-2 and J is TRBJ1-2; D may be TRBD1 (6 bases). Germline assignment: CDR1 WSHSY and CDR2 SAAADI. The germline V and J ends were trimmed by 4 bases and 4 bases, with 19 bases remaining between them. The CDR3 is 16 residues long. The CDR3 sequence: CASSGQEQTGFYGYTF. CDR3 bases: TGCGCCAGCAGTGGCCAAGAGCAAACAGGGTTCTATGGCTACACCTTC.

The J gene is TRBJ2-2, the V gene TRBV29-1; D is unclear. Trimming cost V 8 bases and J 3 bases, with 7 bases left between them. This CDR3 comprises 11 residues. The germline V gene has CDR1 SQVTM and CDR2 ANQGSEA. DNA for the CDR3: TGCAGCCCCCAGGACACCGGGGAGCTGTTTTTT. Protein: CSPQDTGELFF.

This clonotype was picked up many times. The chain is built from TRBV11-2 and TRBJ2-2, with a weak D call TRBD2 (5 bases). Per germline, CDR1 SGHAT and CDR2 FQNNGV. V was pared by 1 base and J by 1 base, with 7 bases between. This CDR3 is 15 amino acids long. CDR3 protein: CASSLGGQNTGELFF. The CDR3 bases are TGTGCCAGCAGCTTAGGAGGGCAGAACACCGGGGAGCTGTTTTTT.

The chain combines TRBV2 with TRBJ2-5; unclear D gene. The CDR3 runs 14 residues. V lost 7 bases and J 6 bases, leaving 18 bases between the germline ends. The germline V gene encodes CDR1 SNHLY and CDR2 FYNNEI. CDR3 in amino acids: CASNQQRPRKTQYF. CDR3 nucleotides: TGTGCCAGCAACCAACAGAGGCCTAGGAAGACCCAGTACTTC.

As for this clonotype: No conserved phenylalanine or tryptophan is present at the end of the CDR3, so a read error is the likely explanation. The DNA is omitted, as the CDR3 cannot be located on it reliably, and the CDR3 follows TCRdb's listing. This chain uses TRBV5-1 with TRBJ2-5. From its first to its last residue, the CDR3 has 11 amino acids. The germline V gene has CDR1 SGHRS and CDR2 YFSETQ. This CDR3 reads CASSLDGPTNT.

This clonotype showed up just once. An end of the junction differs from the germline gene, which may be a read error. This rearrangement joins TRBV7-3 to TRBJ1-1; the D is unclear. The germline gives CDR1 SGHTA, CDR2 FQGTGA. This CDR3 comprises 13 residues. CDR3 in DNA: TGTGCCAGCAGCTGGGCGAAGAACACTGACGCTTTCTTT. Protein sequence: CASSWAKNTDAFF.

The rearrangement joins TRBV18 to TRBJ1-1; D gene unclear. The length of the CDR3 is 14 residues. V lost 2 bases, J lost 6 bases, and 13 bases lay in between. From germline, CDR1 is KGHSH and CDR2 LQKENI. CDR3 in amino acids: CASSPSESRAEAFF. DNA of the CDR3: TGTGCCAGCTCACCAAGCGAATCAAGGGCTGAAGCTTTCTTT.

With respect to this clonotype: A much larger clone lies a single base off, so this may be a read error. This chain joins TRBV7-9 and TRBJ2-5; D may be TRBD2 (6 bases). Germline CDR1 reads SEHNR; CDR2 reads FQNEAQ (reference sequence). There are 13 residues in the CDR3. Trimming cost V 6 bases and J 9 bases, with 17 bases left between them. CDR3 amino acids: CASSFQSGEAQYF. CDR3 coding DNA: TGTGCCAGCAGTTTCCAGAGTGGGGAGGCCCAGTACTTC. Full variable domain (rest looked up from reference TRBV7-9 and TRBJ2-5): DTGVSQNPRHKITKRGQNVTFRCDPISEHNRLYWYRQTLGQGPEFLTYFQNEAQLEKSRLLSDRFSAERPKGSFSTLEIQRTEQGDSAMYLCASSFQSGEAQYFGPGTRLLVL.

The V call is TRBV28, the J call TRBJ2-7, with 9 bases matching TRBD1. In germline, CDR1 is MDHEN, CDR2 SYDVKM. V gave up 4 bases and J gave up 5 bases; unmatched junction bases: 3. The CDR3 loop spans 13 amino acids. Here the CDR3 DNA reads TGTGCCAGCAGTTCCAGGACAGGGGACGAGCAGTACTTC. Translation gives CASSSRTGDEQYF.

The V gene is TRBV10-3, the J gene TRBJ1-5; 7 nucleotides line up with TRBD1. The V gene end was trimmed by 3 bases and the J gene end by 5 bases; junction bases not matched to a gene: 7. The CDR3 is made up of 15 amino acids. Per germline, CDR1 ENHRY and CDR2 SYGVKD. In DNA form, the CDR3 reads TGTGCCATCAGTGATACCCGACAGGGCCATCAGCCCCAGCATTTT. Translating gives CAISDTRQGHQPQHF.

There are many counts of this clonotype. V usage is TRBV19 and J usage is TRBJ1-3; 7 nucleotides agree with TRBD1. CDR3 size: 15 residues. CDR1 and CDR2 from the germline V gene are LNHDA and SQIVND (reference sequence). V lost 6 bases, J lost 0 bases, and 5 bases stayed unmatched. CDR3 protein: CASRLGQFSGNTIYF. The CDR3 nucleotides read TGTGCCAGTAGGCTGGGACAGTTCTCTGGAAACACCATATATTTT.

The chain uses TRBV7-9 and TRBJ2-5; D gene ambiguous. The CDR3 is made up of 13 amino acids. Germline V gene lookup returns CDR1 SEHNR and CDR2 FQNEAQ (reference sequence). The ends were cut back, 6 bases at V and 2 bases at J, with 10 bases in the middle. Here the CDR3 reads CASSSPWQETQYF. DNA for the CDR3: TGTGCCAGCAGTTCCCCTTGGCAAGAGACCCAGTACTTC.

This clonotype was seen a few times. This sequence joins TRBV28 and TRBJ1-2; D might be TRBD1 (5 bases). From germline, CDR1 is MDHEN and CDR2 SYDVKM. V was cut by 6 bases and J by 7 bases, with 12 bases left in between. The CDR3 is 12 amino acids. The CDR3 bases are TGTGCCAGCAGCCCCGGGACGGTTGGCTACACCTTC. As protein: CASSPGTVGYTF.